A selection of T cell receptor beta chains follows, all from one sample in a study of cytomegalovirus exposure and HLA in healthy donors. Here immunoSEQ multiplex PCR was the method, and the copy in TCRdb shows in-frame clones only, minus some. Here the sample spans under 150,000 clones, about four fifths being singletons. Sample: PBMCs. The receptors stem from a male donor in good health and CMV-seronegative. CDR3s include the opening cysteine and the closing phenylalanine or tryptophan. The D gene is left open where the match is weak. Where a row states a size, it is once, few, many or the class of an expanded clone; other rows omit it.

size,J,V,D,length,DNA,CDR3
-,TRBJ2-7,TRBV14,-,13,TGTGCCAGCAGCCCGAGGGGGGGGTACGAGCAGTACTTC,CASSPRGGYEQYF
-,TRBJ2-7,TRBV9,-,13,TGTGCCAGCAGCGGAGGACTGACCTACGAGCAGTACTTC,CASSGGLTYEQYF
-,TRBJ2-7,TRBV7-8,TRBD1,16,TGTGCCAGCAGCTTCCAAAGGGGGCTGAGCTCCTACGAGCAGTACTTC,CASSFQRGLSSYEQYF
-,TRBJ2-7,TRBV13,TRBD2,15,TGTGCCAGCAGCCCCCAGGGACTAGCGGGAGCACAAGGATACTTC,CASSPQGLAGAQGYF
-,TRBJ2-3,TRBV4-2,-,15,TGTGCCAGCAGCCCCAGGGTTGAAAGAGGTGATACGCAGTATTTT,CASSPRVERGDTQYF
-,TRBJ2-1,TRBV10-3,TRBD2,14,TGTGCCATCGGTCAGACTAGCGGGAGTGCTGAGCAGTTCTTC,CAIGQTSGSAEQFF
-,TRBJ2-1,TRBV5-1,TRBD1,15,TGCGCCAGCAGCCTCAGAGGGGGCGGAAACAATGAGCAGTTCTTC,CASSLRGGGNNEQFF
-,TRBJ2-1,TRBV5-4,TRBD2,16,TGTGCCAGCAGCTTCCCGTCGCGGGAGGCCTACAATGAGCAGTTCTTC,CASSFPSREAYNEQFF
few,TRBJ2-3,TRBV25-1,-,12,TGTGCCAGCGCAGTCGTGGCAGATACGCAGTATTTT,CASAVVADTQYF
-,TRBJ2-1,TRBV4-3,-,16,TGCGCCAGCAGCCAAGAACTACAACCCACATACAATGAGCAGTTCTTC,CASSQELQPTYNEQFF
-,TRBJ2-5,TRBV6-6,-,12,TGTGCCAGCAGGGAGGGTACGGAGACCCAGTACTTC,CASREGTETQYF
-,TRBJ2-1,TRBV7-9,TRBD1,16,TGTGCCAGCAGCTTAGCTTGGGACAGGGCCTACAATGAGCAGTTCTTC,CASSLAWDRAYNEQFF
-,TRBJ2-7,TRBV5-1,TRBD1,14,TGCGCCAGCAGCGGACAGGGGAGGATCTACGAGCAGTACTTC,CASSGQGRIYEQYF
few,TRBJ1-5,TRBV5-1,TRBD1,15,TGCGCCAGCAGCTTGAGAGGGGGCGGTAATCAGCCCCAGCATTTT,CASSLRGGGNQPQHF
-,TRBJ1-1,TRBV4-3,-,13,TGCGCCAGCAGCCAAGACCCTTGGGGGGGAATGAATTTT,CASSQDPWGGMNF
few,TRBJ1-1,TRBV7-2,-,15,TGTGCCAGCAGCTCCTTAGGGCGGGCGGCCAGTGAAGCTTTCTTT,CASSSLGRAASEAFF
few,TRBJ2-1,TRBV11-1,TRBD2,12,TGTGCCAGCAGCCGCGGGGGTGATGAGCAGTTCTTC,CASSRGGDEQFF
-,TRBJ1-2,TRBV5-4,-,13,TGTGCCAGCAGCTTCGCTGGGAGCTATGGCTACACCTTC,CASSFAGSYGYTF
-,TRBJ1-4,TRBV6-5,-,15,TGTGCCAGCAGTTACTCGAGACAGCTTATGGAAAAACTGTTTTTT,CASSYSRQLMEKLFF
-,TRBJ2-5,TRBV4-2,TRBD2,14,TGTGCCAGCAGCCAAGAGGCTAGCGGGGCACCCCAGTACTTC,CASSQEASGAPQYF
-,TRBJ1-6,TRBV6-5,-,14,TGTGCCAGCAGTGGCGGGCGACTTAATTCACCCCTCCACTTT,CASSGGRLNSPLHF
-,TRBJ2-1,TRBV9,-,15,TGTGCCAGCAGCGTACGACAGGCCCCTTACAATGAGCAGTTCTTC,CASSVRQAPYNEQFF
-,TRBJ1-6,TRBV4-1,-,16,TGCGCCAGCAGCCAAGATTACAGATATACGAATTCACCCCTCCACTTT,CASSQDYRYTNSPLHF
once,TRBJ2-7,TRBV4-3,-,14,TGCGCCAGCAGCCAAGATGTTTCTAACTACGAGCAGTACTTC,CASSQDVSNYEQYF
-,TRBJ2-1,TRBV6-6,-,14,TGTGCCAGCACTGTGGCTTTAAAACACAATGAGCAGTTCTTC,CASTVALKHNEQFF
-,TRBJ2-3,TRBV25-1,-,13,TGTGCCAGCAGCCTAGATGAGTTTGATACGCAGTATTTT,CASSLDEFDTQYF
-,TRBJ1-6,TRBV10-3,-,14,TGTGCCATCAGTGGCGGCAACTATAATTCACCCCTCCACTTT,CAISGGNYNSPLHF
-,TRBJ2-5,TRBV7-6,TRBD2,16,TGTGCCAGCAGCTTAGCGACTAGCGGGAGTCCAGAGACCCAGTACTTC,CASSLATSGSPETQYF
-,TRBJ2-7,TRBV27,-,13,TGTGCCAGCGGAGCCGGTAGCGCGTACGAGCAGTACTTC,CASGAGSAYEQYF
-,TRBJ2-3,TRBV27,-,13,TGTGCCAGCAATTCATACTCGGCAGATACGCAGTATTTT,CASNSYSADTQYF
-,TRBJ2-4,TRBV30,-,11,TGTGCCTGTATGAGGGCTCCCCTTCAGTACTTC,CACMRAPLQYF
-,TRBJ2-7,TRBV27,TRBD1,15,TGTGCCAGCAGTCCGACAGGGGCTGTTTCCTACGAGCAGTACTTC,CASSPTGAVSYEQYF
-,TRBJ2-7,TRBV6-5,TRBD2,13,TGTGCCAGCAGGGGGCGGGGGACCTACGAGCAGTACTTC,CASRGRGTYEQYF
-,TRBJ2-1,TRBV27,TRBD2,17,TGTGCCATCCAAAGTAGGTCTAGCGGGAGGGAAAACAATGAGCAGTTCTTC,CAIQSRSSGRENNEQFF
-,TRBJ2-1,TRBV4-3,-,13,TGCGCCAGCAGCTATCACGGGTACAATGAGCAGTTCTTC,CASSYHGYNEQFF
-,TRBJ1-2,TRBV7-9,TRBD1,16,TGTGCCAGCAGCGTCGGGACAGATACTCCTAACTATGGCTACACCTTC,CASSVGTDTPNYGYTF
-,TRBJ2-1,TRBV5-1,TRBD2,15,TGCGCCAGCAGCCGGACTAGCGGGACCTACAATGAGCAGTTCTTC,CASSRTSGTYNEQFF
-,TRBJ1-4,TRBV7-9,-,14,TGTGCCAGCAGCCCCGTGGAGGAGTTCGAAAAACTGTTTTTT,CASSPVEEFEKLFF
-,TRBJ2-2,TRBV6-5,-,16,TGTGCCAGCAGTTTTGGGGACACCGCGAACACCGGGGAGCTGTTTTTT,CASSFGDTANTGELFF
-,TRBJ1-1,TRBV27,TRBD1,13,TGTGCCAGCAGTCTACAGGGGTGGGCTGAAGCTTTCTTT,CASSLQGWAEAFF
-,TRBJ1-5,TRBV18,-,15,TGTGCCAGCTCGCCCCAAACATCGATCGGGGAGCCCCAGCATTTT,CASSPQTSIGEPQHF
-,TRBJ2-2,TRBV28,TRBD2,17,TGTGCCAGCAGTTTACCTAGCGGGAACCAATGGACCGGGGAGCTGTTTTTT,CASSLPSGNQWTGELFF
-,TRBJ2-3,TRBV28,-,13,TGTGCCAGCAGCGGGACAATCACAGATACGCAGTATTTT,CASSGTITDTQYF
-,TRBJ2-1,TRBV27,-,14,TGTGCCAGCGATTTCACCCGGGAGTACAATGAGCAGTTCTTC,CASDFTREYNEQFF
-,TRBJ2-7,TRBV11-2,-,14,TGTGCCAGCAGCTTAGCTTCCGGCTCCTACGAGCAGTACTTC,CASSLASGSYEQYF
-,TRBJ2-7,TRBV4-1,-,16,TGCGCCAGCAGCCAAACTATCTCAAATCCGTCCTACGAGCAGTACTTC,CASSQTISNPSYEQYF
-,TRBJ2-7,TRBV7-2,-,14,TGTGCCAGCAGCTTAGGAGCAGGGTTGGGCGAGCAGTACTTC,CASSLGAGLGEQYF
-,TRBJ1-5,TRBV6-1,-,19,TGTGCCAGCAGTGAGATACTGGACAGAAACCTCTATACCAATCAGCCCCAGCATTTT,CASSEILDRNLYTNQPQHF
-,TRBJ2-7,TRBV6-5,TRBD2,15,TGTGCCAGCAGCCCGGGACTAGCGGGAGCCTACGAGCAGTACTTC,CASSPGLAGAYEQYF
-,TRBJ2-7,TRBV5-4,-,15,TGTGCCAGCAGGGGGGGTTTAACAGCGGCCTACGAGCAGTACTTC,CASRGGLTAAYEQYF
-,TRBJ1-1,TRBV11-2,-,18,TGTGCCAGCAGCTTAGATTTCGGCCAGGGCTTGATGAACACTGAAGCTTTCTTT,CASSLDFGQGLMNTEAFF
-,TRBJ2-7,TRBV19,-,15,TGTGCCAGTAGTGACCGACTAAGGGCGTCCTACGAGCAGTACTTC,CASSDRLRASYEQYF
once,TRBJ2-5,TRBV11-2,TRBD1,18,TGTGCCAGCAGCCTTGGATTTGTACAGGGGGCGCTTAGGGAGACCCAGTACTTC,CASSLGFVQGALRETQYF
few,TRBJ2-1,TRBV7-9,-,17,TGTGCCAGCAGCTTCCCACAAGCGGGACACGGTGAGGATGAGCAGTTCTTC,CASSFPQAGHGEDEQFF
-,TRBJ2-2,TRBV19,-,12,TGTGCCAGTAGTACTCGGGCCGGGGAGCTGTTTTTT,CASSTRAGELFF
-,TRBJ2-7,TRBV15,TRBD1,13,TGTGCCACCGGGGACAGGGGCAGCTACGAGCAGTACTTC,CATGDRGSYEQYF
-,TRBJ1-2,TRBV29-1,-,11,TGCAGCTGCAGGGTGTCCTATGGCTACACCTTC,CSCRVSYGYTF
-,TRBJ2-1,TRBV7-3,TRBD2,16,TGTGCCAGCAGCCCGGCTGCTAGCGGGGTTGGAAATGAGCAGTTCTTC,CASSPAASGVGNEQFF
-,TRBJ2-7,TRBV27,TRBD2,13,TGTGCCAGCAGTTTAGGACTAGCTTACGAGCAGTACTTC,CASSLGLAYEQYF